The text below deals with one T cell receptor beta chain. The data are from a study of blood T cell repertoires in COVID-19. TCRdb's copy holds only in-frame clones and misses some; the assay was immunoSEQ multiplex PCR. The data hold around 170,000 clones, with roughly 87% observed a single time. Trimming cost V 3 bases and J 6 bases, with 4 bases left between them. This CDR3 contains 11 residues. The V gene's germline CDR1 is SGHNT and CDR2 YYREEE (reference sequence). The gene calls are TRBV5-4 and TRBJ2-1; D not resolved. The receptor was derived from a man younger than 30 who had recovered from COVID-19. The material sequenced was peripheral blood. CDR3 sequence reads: CASSWANEQFF. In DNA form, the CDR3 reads TGTGCCAGCAGCTGGGCCAATGAGCAGTTCTTC.